Shown below are 19 T cell receptor beta chains from a single sample sequenced in a study of control samples from healthy donors and cancer patients. The repertoire was sequenced with immunoSEQ multiplex PCR; TCRdb's copy has only in-frame clones and lacks some. The data show approximately 120,000 clones, with more than 75% seen just once and more than 1.5% held by the top ten. Sequencing was carried out using blood. The receptors come from a man between 18 and 35 years old in good health.

The chain combines TRBV19 with TRBJ2-6; tentatively, D is TRBD1 (6 bases). The CDR3 is 17 amino acids. Germline CDR1 LNHDA, CDR2 SQIVND (reference sequence). V gave up 4 bases and J gave up 4 bases, with 17 bases separating them. Written as DNA, the CDR3 is TGTGCCAGTAGTACCCAGGGGATCTGGTTCGGGGCCAACGTCCTGACTTTC. Its protein product is CASSTQGIWFGANVLTF.

V is TRBV3-1 (or the pseudogene TRBV3-2) and J is TRBJ2-1; a possible D gene is TRBD1 (5 bases). With 3 bases removed from V and 6 bases from J, the gap between germline ends came to 18 bases. Germline CDR1 LGHDT, CDR2 YNNKEL (reference sequence). This CDR3 has 16 residues. DNA of the CDR3: TGTGCCAGCAGCCATAAGACAGTAATCGTGGCCAATGAGCAGTTCTTC. It yields the protein CASSHKTVIVANEQFF.

The chain combines TRBV9 with TRBJ2-1; D is possibly TRBD1 (5 bases). The germline gives CDR1 SGDLS, CDR2 YYNGEE. CDR3 length equals 15 residues. Trimming cost V 3 bases and J 3 bases, with 13 bases left between them. CDR3 in amino acids: CASSAQGSRYNEQFF. CDR3 nucleotide sequence: TGTGCCAGCAGCGCGCAGGGTTCCCGCTACAATGAGCAGTTCTTC. Filled out from reference TRBV9 and TRBJ2-1, the complete variable domain reads DSGVTQTPKHLITATGQRVTLRCSPRSGDLSVYWYQQSLDQGLQFLIQYYNGEERAKGNILERFSAQQFPDLHSELNLSSLELGDSALYFCASSAQGSRYNEQFFGPGTRLTVL.

The table lists this clone with a count of one. This chain links TRBV25-1 with TRBJ1-2; a possible D gene is TRBD1 (6 bases). This CDR3 has 14 amino acids. V shed 7 bases and J shed 4 bases, with 16 bases lying between them. Germline V CDR1 and CDR2: MGHDK, SYGVNS. In DNA, the CDR3 is TGTGCCAGCAACCCAGGGGCCCAATCCTATGGCTACACCTTC. Residues: CASNPGAQSYGYTF.

The J gene is TRBJ2-5, the V gene TRBV7-3; TRBD2 agrees at 9 bases. V was pared by 1 base and J by 3 bases, with 6 bases of the junction left unmatched. Germline CDR1 and CDR2: SGHTA and FQGTGA. The CDR3 consists of 16 residues. CDR3 residues: CASSLRLASGKETQYF. CDR3 in DNA: TGTGCCAGCAGCTTAAGACTCGCTAGCGGGAAAGAGACCCAGTACTTC. The variable domain in full, completed from reference TRBV7-3 and TRBJ2-5, reads GAGVSQTPSNKVTEKGKYVELRCDPISGHTALYWYRQSLGQGPEFLIYFQGTGAADDSGLPNDRFFAVRPEGSVSTLKIQRTERGDSAVYLCASSLRLASGKETQYFGPGTRLLVL.

The gene calls are TRBV6-4 and TRBJ1-6; D gene uncertain. The CDR3 covers 15 residues. Germline CDR1 and CDR2: MRHNA and SNTAGT. V was clipped by 0 bases and J by 2 bases, with 5 bases between them. The CDR3: CASSDSWAYNSPLHF. The CDR3 DNA follows: TGTGCCAGCAGTGACTCTTGGGCCTATAATTCACCCCTCCACTTT.

This chain connects TRBV28 to TRBJ2-5; D not certain. CDR3 length: 13 amino acids. Per germline, CDR1 MDHEN and CDR2 SYDVKM. Trimming took 8 bases from V and 4 from J, leaving 14 bases between them. The chain's CDR3 is CASEGTPRETQYF. CDR3 nucleotide sequence: TGTGCCAGCGAAGGAACCCCTCGAGAGACCCAGTACTTC.

This sequence joins TRBV12-3 or TRBV12-4 and TRBJ2-7; 7 bases are shared with TRBD1. The CDR3 contains 13 residues. V dropped 4 bases and J dropped 2; count of bases not matched to a gene: 2. DNA of the CDR3: TGTGCCAGCAGTTCCGACAGGGCCTACGAGCAGTACTTC. Translating it yields CASSSDRAYEQYF.

The chain uses TRBV5-1 and TRBJ1-5, with TRBD1 identical over 9 bases. The CDR3 spans 16 residues. CDR1 and CDR2 (germline): SGHRS, YFSETQ. Unmatched junction bases numbered 7, after V lost 0 bases and J lost 6 bases. CDR3 protein: CASSLGTGVGSQPQHF. The CDR3 nucleotides are TGCGCCAGCAGCTTGGGGACAGGGGTGGGTAGTCAGCCCCAGCATTTT.

The gene calls are TRBV4-3 and TRBJ2-4; TRBD2 might be the D (5 bases). CDR3 length: 16 amino acids. V lost 1 base and J 0 bases, leaving 10 bases between the germline ends. Germline assignment: CDR1 LGHNA and CDR2 YSLEER. Here the CDR3 DNA reads TGCGCCAGCAGCCAAGGAGGGTCCCCAGCCAAAAACATTCAGTACTTC. Translated, it gives CASSQGGSPAKNIQYF.

CDR3 sequence: CASGRRGTQETQYF. CDR3 coding DNA: TGTGCCAGCGGACGAAGGGGAACCCAAGAGACCCAGTACTTC. The chain is built from TRBV5-6 and TRBJ2-5, with a weak D call TRBD1 (5 bases). The germline V gene has CDR1 SGHDT and CDR2 YYEEEE. The CDR3 length is 14 residues. V lost 7 bases and J 1 base, leaving 14 bases between the germline ends.

The CDR3 nucleotides are TGTGCCAGCAGCCCCCGACAGATCTCTGGGGCCAACGTCCTGACTTTC. As protein: CASSPRQISGANVLTF. The genes are TRBV14 and TRBJ2-6, with D maybe TRBD1 (5 bases). The V end lost 4 bases, the J end lost 0 bases, and 10 bases lay between the germline ends. The CDR3 contains 16 residues. The germline V gene has CDR1 SGHDN and CDR2 FVKESK.

This clone occurred once. The rearrangement joins TRBV6-2 or TRBV6-3 to TRBJ1-2; 10 nucleotides line up with TRBD1. This CDR3 has 16 amino acids. The junction had 13 bases not matched to a gene; V was cut back by 6 bases and J by 6 bases. CDR1 and CDR2 from the germline V gene are MNHEY and SVGEGT. The DNA for the CDR3 is TGTGCCAGCAGCTCGAAAACCGGGACAGGGGATAATGGCTACACCTTC. This codes for CASSSKTGTGDNGYTF.

The J gene is TRBJ2-2, the V gene TRBV6-4, with D tentatively TRBD1 (7 bases). The CDR3 is 14 residues long. Germline V gene lookup returns CDR1 MRHNA and CDR2 SNTAGT. Trimming took off 2 bases at V and 7 bases at J, with 11 bases between the two ends. Here the CDR3 DNA reads TGTGCCAGCAGTGACGGAGGGGGCAACGGGGAGCTGTTTTTT. Translation: CASSDGGGNGELFF.

V gene TRBV7-2 combines with J gene TRBJ1-2, with 10 bases fitting TRBD1. The V and J ends lost 5 bases and 8 bases, in that order; junction bases with no gene match: 14. The CDR3 extends over 16 amino acids. Germline values: CDR1 SGHTA, CDR2 FQGNSA. The CDR3: CASSPRAPGTGEGYTF. DNA of the CDR3: TGTGCCAGCAGCCCCAGAGCACCCGGGACAGGGGAAGGCTACACCTTC.

V usage is TRBV9 and J usage is TRBJ2-1; TRBD2 matches 7 bases. Germline V gives CDR1 SGDLS, CDR2 YYNGEE. The length of the CDR3 is 15 residues. J lost 6 bases, V lost 3 bases, and 9 bases had no gene match. The CDR3 coding sequence is TGTGCCAGCAGCGGGGCACTAGCGATGGGCAATGAGCAGTTCTTC. The encoded protein is CASSGALAMGNEQFF.

CDR3 coding DNA: TGTGCCAGCAGCCGGGACAACCCAGATACGCAGTATTTT. Translating it yields CASSRDNPDTQYF. J is TRBJ2-3 and V is TRBV6-5, with D maybe TRBD1 (6 bases). This CDR3 has 13 residues. Trimming shortened V by 6 bases and J by 4 bases, and 11 bases separated the two germline ends. CDR1 and CDR2 from the germline V gene are MNHEY and SVGAGI.

The chain has TRBV27 and TRBJ1-1; 10 positions agree with TRBD1. The length of the CDR3 is 17 residues. V shed 4 bases, J shed 6 bases, and the junction held 14 bases outside the gene matches. Germline CDR1 MNHEY, CDR2 SMNVEV (reference sequence). The CDR3: CASSSLTGTGENSEAFF. The CDR3 DNA reads as TGTGCCAGCAGTTCCCTTACCGGGACAGGGGAAAATTCTGAAGCTTTCTTT.

V gene TRBV7-3 combines with J gene TRBJ2-1, with TRBD2 matching over 9 bases. This CDR3 region has 15 residues. V shed 2 bases, J shed 7 bases, and the junction held 6 bases outside the gene matches. Germline loops: CDR1 SGHTA, CDR2 FQGTGA. The CDR3 region is CASSLWREGPNEQFF. CDR3 nucleotide sequence: TGTGCCAGCAGCTTATGGCGGGAGGGCCCGAATGAGCAGTTCTTC.